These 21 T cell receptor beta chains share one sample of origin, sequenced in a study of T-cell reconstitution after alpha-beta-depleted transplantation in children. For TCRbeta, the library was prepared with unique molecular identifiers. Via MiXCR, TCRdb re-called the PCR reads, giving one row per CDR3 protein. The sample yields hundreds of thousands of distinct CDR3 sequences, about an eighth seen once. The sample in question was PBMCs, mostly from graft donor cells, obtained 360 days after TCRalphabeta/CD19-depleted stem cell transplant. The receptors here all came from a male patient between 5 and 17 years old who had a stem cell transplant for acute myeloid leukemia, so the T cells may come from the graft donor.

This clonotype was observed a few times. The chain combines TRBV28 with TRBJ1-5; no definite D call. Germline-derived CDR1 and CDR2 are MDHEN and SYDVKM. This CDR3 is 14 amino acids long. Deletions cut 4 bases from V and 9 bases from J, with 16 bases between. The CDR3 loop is CASSSTVISGPQHF. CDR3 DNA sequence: TGTGCCAGCAGTTCAACCGTCATAAGTGGGCCCCAGCATTTT.

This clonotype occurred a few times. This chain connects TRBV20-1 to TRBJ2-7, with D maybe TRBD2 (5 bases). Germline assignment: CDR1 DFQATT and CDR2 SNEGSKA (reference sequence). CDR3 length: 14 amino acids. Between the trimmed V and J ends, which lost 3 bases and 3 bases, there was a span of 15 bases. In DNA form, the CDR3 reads TGCAGTGCTAGTCGGGGTGCGAGGATCTACGAGCAGTACTTC. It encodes CSASRGARIYEQYF.

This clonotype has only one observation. The CDR3 nucleotides read TGCAGTGCTAGAGATAGGGCTAGGAGCGAGCAGTACTTC. Protein sequence: CSARDRARSEQYF. J is TRBJ2-7 and V is TRBV20-1; D gene ambiguous. This CDR3 is 13 amino acids long. The germline V gene has CDR1 DFQATT and CDR2 SNEGSKA (reference sequence). The ends were cut back, 0 bases at V and 6 bases at J, with 12 bases in the middle.

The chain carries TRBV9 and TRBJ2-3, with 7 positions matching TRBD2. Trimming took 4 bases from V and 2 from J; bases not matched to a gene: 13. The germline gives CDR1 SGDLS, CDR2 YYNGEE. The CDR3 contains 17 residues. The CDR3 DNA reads TGTGCCAGCAGCCCTATGGTAGCGGGCACTCCCACAGATACGCAGTATTTT. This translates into CASSPMVAGTPTDTQYF.

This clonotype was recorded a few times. The CDR3 sequence: CASSSRSLHQETQYF. The CDR3 nucleotides read TGTGCCAGCAGCTCTCGGTCACTACACCAAGAGACCCAGTACTTC. The chain employs TRBV7-9 and TRBJ2-5; D is unclear. CDR3 length: 15 amino acids. Germline-derived CDR1 and CDR2 are SEHNR and FQNEAQ (reference sequence). The V and J ends lost 4 bases and 0 bases respectively, with 12 bases between them.

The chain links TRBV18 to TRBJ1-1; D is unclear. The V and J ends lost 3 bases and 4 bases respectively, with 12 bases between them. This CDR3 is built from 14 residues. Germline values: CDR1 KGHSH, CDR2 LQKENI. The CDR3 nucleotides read TGTGCCAGCTCACCGGGGTCAGGTTTCACTGAAGCTTTCTTT. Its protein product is CASSPGSGFTEAFF. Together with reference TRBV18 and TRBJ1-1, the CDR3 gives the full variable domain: NAGVMQNPRHLVRRRGQEARLRCSPMKGHSHVYWYRQLPEEGLKFMVYLQKENIIDESGMPKERFSAEFPKEGPSILRIQQVVRGDSAAYFCASSPGSGFTEAFFGQGTRLTVV.

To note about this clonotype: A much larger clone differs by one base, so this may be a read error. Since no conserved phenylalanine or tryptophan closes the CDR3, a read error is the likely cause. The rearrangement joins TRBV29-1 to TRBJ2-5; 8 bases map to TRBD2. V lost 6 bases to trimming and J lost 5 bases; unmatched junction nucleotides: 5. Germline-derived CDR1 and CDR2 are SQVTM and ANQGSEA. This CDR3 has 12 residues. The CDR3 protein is CSVREGPETQYV. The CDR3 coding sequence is TGCAGCGTCCGGGAGGGGCCCGAGACCCAGTACGTC.

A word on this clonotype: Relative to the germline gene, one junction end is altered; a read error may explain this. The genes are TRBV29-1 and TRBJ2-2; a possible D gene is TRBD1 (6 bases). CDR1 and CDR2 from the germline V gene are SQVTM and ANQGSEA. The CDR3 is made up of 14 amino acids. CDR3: CSTKEGGNTGELFF. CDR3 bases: TGCAGCACAAAAGAAGGGGGAAACACCGGGGAACTGTTTTTT.

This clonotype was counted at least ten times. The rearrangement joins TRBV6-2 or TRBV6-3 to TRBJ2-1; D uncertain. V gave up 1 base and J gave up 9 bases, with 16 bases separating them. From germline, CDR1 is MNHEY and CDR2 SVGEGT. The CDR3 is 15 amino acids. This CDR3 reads CASSYYYPAPGEQFF. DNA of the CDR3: TGTGCCAGCAGTTACTACTACCCGGCCCCGGGTGAGCAGTTCTTC.

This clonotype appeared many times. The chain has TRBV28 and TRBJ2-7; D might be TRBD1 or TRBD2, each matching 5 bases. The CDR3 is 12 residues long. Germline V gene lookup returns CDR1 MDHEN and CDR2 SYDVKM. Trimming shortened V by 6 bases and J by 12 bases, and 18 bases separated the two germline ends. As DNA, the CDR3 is TGTGCCAGCAGCCAGCCGATCGAGGGGCGGTACTTC. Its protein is CASSQPIEGRYF.

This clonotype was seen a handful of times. The DNA of the CDR3 is TGTGCCAGTAGCCCAAGACTAGCGGGACCCTACGAGCAGTACTTC. This encodes CASSPRLAGPYEQYF. The chain has TRBV19 and TRBJ2-7; 11 bases map to TRBD2. The CDR3 loop spans 15 amino acids. V was pared by 6 bases and J by 2 bases, with 6 bases of the junction left unmatched. Germline CDR1 is LNHDA and CDR2 is SQIVND (reference sequence).

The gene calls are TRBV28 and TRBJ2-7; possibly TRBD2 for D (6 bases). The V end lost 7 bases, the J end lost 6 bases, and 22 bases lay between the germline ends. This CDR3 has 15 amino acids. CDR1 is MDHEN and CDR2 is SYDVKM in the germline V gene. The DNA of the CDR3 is TGTGCCAGCACCTCTAGCGTTCCCATCCGAGGCGAGCAGTACTTC. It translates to CASTSSVPIRGEQYF.

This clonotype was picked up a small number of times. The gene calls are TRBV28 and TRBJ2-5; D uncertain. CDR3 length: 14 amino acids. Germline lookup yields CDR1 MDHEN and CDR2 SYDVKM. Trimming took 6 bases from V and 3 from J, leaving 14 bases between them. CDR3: CASSPPGPKETQYF. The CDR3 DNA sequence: TGTGCCAGCAGCCCACCCGGGCCGAAAGAGACCCAGTACTTC.

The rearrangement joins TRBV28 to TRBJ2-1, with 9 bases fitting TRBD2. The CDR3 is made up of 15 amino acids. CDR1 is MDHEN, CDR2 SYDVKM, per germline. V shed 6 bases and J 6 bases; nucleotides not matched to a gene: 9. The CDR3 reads CASRMSSGRINEQFF. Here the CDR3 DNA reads TGTGCCAGCAGAATGAGTAGCGGGAGAATCAATGAGCAGTTCTTC.

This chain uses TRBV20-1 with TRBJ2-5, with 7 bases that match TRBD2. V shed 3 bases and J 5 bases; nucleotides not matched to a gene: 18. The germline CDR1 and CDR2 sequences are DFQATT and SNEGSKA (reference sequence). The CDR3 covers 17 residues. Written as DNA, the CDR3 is TGCAGTGCTAGTAGGCGGCGCGGGAGATTTTATGTGGAGACCCAGTACTTC. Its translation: CSASRRRGRFYVETQYF.

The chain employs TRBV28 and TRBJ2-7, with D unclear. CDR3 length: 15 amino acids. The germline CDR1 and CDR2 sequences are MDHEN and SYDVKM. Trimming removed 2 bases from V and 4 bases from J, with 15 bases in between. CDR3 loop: CASSLQRSGIYEQYF. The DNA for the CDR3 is TGTGCCAGCAGTTTACAGAGGAGTGGGATTTACGAGCAGTACTTC.

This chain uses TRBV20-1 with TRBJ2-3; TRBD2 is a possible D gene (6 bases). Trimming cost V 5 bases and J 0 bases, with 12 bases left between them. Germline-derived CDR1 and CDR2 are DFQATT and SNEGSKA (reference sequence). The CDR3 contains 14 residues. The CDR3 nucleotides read TGCAGTGCTGGTGGGACTTCTAGCACAGATACGCAGTATTTT. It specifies CSAGGTSSTDTQYF.

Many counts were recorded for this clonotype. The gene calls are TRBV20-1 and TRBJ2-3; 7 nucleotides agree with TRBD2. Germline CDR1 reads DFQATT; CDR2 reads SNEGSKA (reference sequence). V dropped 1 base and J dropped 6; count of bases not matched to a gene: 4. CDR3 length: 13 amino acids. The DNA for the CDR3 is TGCAGTGCTAGAGCCGGGACTACCGATACGCAGTATTTT. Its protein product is CSARAGTTDTQYF.

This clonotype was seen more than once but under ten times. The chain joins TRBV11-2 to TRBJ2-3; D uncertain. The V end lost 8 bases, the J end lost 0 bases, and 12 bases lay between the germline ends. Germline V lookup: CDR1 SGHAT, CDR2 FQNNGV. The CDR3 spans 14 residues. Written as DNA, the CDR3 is TGTGCCAGCTCCTACAGTTATAGCACAGATACGCAGTATTTT. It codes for CASSYSYSTDTQYF. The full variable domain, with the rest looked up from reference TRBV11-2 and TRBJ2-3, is EAGVAQSPRYKIIEKRQSVAFWCNPISGHATLYWYQQILGQGPKLLIQFQNNGVVDDSQLPKDRFSAERLKGVDSTLKIQPAKLEDSAVYLCASSYSYSTDTQYFGPGTRLTVL.

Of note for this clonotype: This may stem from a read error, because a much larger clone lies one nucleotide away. In nucleotides, the CDR3 is TGCAGCGTTGATGGCACCGGGGAGCTGTTTTTT. Translation: CSVDGTGELFF. This sequence joins TRBV29-1 and TRBJ2-2; D remains ambiguous. Trimming pared 3 bases from V and 4 bases from J, leaving 3 bases between. Germline V CDR1 and CDR2: SQVTM, ANQGSEA. The CDR3 is made up of 11 amino acids.

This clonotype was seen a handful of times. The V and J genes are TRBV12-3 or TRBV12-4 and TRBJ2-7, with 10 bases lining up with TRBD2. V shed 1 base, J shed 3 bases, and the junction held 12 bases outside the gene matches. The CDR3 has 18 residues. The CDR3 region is CASSLGSSGRPNFYEQYF. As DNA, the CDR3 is TGTGCCAGCAGTTTAGGGAGTAGCGGGAGGCCCAACTTCTACGAGCAGTACTTC.